This T cell receptor (beta chain) appears in the sequencing data of a study of T-cell memory formation after mild COVID-19. The study's findings and limits: Contracting clones from day 15 to 85 showed balanced CD4/CD8; later expanders favored CD4+.

This clonotype was seen only a few times. The target antigen is unknown. MiXCR, run by TCRdb on the 5' RACE reads, gives a single entry per CDR3 protein. The table records under 450,000 distinct CDR3 sequences, about a quarter of them present only once. V was cut by 1 base and J by 1 base, with 10 bases left in between. Germline V gives CDR1 DFQATT, CDR2 SNEGSKA (reference sequence). The CDR3 spans 14 residues. The TCR was taken from an adult woman who had mild COVID-19 (a few samples of this study predate the infection). Cell type and time point are not known. The sample comprised PBMCs or a T cell subset sorted from them (not recorded which). The chain joins TRBV20-1 to TRBJ1-1, with D tentatively TRBD1 (6 bases). The CDR3 region has the DNA TGCAGTGCTAGAGTCGTCAGGGGGAACACTGAAGCTTTCTTT. Its translation: CSARVVRGNTEAFF.